This TCR beta chain was captured by sequencing in a study of shared clonotypes between healthy human individuals. General study results and limits: Rarefaction gave evidence that sorted-subset sequencing remained incomplete despite large depth.

Naivety among CD8 cells was defined by CD45RO negativity and positive CCR7 selection, thereby excluding terminally differentiated effector memory CD45RA+ cells. The test was conducted at deep level. Researchers divided each subset's genomic DNA evenly across several immunoSEQ plates. Replicate PCRs run on sorted subsets employed approximately 200 ng DNA, 30,000 to 35,000 T cell genomes. Using immunoSEQ multiplex PCR, the repertoire was profiled, and TCRdb retains in-frame clones only, with some absent. The data contain about 1,900,000 clones, about 95% of them singletons. Notes on this clone: The target antigen is unknown. Additional DNA sequences in this sample encode the identical CDR3.

The CDR3 consists of 12 residues. V gave up 6 bases and J gave up 4 bases, with 10 bases separating them. Germline V CDR1 and CDR2: MDHEN, SYDVKM. Sequencing was carried out using naive CD8+ T cells sorted from blood. This chain connects TRBV28 to TRBJ2-7; TRBD2 is a possible D gene (5 bases). This receptor was identified in a man aged 18 to 30 in good health. The chain's CDR3 is CASSPPGYEQYF. The DNA for the CDR3 is TGTGCCAGCAGCCCCCCGGGATACGAGCAGTACTTC.